A selection of T cell receptor beta chains follows, all from one sample in a study of PD-1 blockade in classical Hodgkin lymphoma. Sequencing was performed with immunoSEQ multiplex PCR; in TCRdb, only in-frame clones are kept and a portion is missing. In the table there are roughly 90,000 clones, approximately 83% of which are singletons. The material was peripheral blood mononuclear cells (PBMCs), obtained before the fourth cycle of nivolumab. These receptors were obtained from a human donor with classical Hodgkin lymphoma. Each CDR3 is given without its conserved first and last residue. The size of a clone is reported for some rows only, either as once, few or many, or as a class for expanded clones.

cdr3_aa	j_call	v_call	clone_size
ASSPSRTDSGNTIY	TRBJ1-3	TRBV18	-
ASSILAGGRGTEAF	TRBJ1-1	TRBV19	-
TSSQGQSNTGELF	TRBJ2-2	TRBV1	-
ASSPDTNQPQH	TRBJ1-5	TRBV18	-
ASSLAGGRTEAF	TRBJ1-1	TRBV5-4	-
SVEDVGRPT	TRBJ1-2	TRBV29-1	-
AISEGGSSYNEQF	TRBJ2-1	TRBV10-3	-
ASRNGLAGSNEQF	TRBJ2-1	TRBV7-9	-
ASSLGGAHPGYT	TRBJ1-2	TRBV7-9	-
ASRVRADYSTDTQY	TRBJ2-3	TRBV5-1	once
ATTSGGSSYNEQF	TRBJ2-1	TRBV15	-
ASSADRAAGAF	TRBJ1-1	TRBV19	-
SVVAASYEQY	TRBJ2-7	TRBV29-1	-
ASSIRTGSGANVLT	TRBJ2-6	TRBV19	-
ASSLPQVPSTDTQY	TRBJ2-3	TRBV5-6	-
ASSLVPEGSYNEQF	TRBJ2-1	TRBV7-2	-
ASSRSRDYNEQF	TRBJ2-1	TRBV7-3	-
AISESRVSSYEQY	TRBJ2-7	TRBV10-3	-
ASSPSGVHVEKLF	TRBJ1-4	TRBV6-5	-
ASSLRVGGELF	TRBJ2-2	TRBV14	-
SVDEPGALGYT	TRBJ1-2	TRBV29-1	-
ASSEVGEKLF	TRBJ1-4	TRBV6-1	-
ASSHYQETQY	TRBJ2-5	TRBV19	-
ATGTPGYGYT	TRBJ1-2	TRBV19	-
ASSSGTGVGETQY	TRBJ2-5	TRBV2	-
ASSPGWQQPQH	TRBJ1-5	TRBV19	-
ASSLGLIVSGRANEQF	TRBJ2-1	TRBV4-3	-
AISPTDYEQY	TRBJ2-7	TRBV10-3	-
ASSLRQGLAPDTQY	TRBJ2-3	TRBV11-1	-
ASSNLGRGREAF	TRBJ1-1	TRBV19	-
ASSSSLSSAHETQY	TRBJ2-5	TRBV5-6	-
ASSLRVAGGPPYEQY	TRBJ2-7	TRBV27	medium-sized
ASSLIHENTIY	TRBJ1-3	TRBV5-6	-
ASSLRPRETQY	TRBJ2-5	TRBV28	-
ASSPGQGLGETQY	TRBJ2-5	TRBV5-1	-
ASSPGTSYGYT	TRBJ1-2	TRBV14	-
ASSLVPQRAGGFGYEQY	TRBJ2-7	TRBV7-8	-
ASSVDGLSYEQY	TRBJ2-7	TRBV9	-
ASSWFRQLPGANVLT	TRBJ2-6	TRBV5-1	-
ASSLSGWDANYGYT	TRBJ1-2	TRBV27	once
ASSLGQGAYEQY	TRBJ2-7	TRBV18	-
ASSLGGRRAYNEQF	TRBJ2-1	TRBV11-3	-
ASSLAMGGEPQH	TRBJ1-5	TRBV7-9	once
ASSPTSVDNEQF	TRBJ2-1	TRBV7-8	-
ASSFPDFNTFANEQF	TRBJ2-1	TRBV5-1	-
ASSRDGDQPQH	TRBJ1-5	TRBV11-2	-
ADRGRGLSDTQY	TRBJ2-3	TRBV2	-
ASKPTSGSSYEQY	TRBJ2-7	TRBV5-1	once